The T cell receptor beta chain under discussion was sequenced for a study of cytomegalovirus exposure and HLA in healthy donors. In regard to this clone: The antigen is unknown.

V lost 4 bases, J lost 7 bases, and 26 bases lay in between. Germline values: CDR1 SGHDT, CDR2 YYEEEE. CDR3 size: 18 residues. Study-wide points: It was taken for granted in presence/absence analyses that sequencing depth across donors was roughly uniform.

Primers included in the PCR were 60 Vbeta and 13 Jbeta primers. Assay used: immunoSEQ multiplex PCR; TCRdb lists only in-frame clones, some missing. The sample includes about 210,000 clones, over 80% of them seen just once. This TCR derives from a man aged 35-49 years in good health and CMV-seropositive. V gene TRBV5-6 combines with J gene TRBJ2-2, with D maybe TRBD1 (6 bases). Sequenced: PBMCs. The CDR3 DNA follows: TGTGCCAGCAGCAGGTATTACAGGGATAGGGCCTCCGGCGGGGAGCTGTTTTTT. It codes for CASSRYYRDRASGGELFF.